This TCR beta chain originates from a study of shared clonotypes between healthy human individuals. In the study overall: Each donor's CD4 naive and CD4 memory cells filled three plates apiece, CD8 naive two, and CD8 memory one. Findings of the study overall: Larger richness was generally estimated for naive than memory subsets.

With respect to this clone: Antigen specificity is unknown.

Profiling relied on immunoSEQ multiplex PCR, and the TCRdb table lists in-frame clones only, not all of them. The profile shows 2,500,000 or so clones, around nine tenths of them singletons. Looked up from germline, CDR1 is LGHNT and CDR2 is FRNRAP. The CDR3 has 15 residues. V lost 6 bases, J lost 7 bases, and 19 bases lay in between. Sequences were obtained from naive CD4+ T cells sorted from blood. Subset denoted: CD45RA+ positively selected. This rearrangement joins TRBV12-5 to TRBJ2-1; TRBD2 is a possible D gene (7 bases). This receptor was taken from a man younger than 30 in good health. The CDR3 region has the DNA TGTGCTAGTGGCCCTGACAGGCGGGGGTGGAATGAGCAGTTCTTC. Translating gives CASGPDRRGWNEQFF.